These 27 T cell receptor beta chains were all obtained from the same sample, sequenced in a study of blood T cell repertoires in COVID-19. TCRdb's copy holds only in-frame clones and misses some; the assay was immunoSEQ multiplex PCR. Among fewer than 65,000 clones listed, over 90% were seen once. The sample taken for sequencing was peripheral blood. The receptors were sampled from a man aged 45-60 years with acute or convalescent COVID-19.

The chain uses TRBV3-1 (or the pseudogene TRBV3-2) and TRBJ1-2; D not certain. This CDR3 has 15 residues. CDR1 LGHDT and CDR2 YNNKEL come from the germline V gene (reference sequence). V shed 4 bases and J shed 5 bases, with 17 bases lying between them. This CDR3 is CASSRSEIREYGYTF. CDR3 nucleotides: TGTGCCAGCAGCCGGTCCGAGATTCGAGAGTATGGCTACACCTTC.

The CDR3 nucleotides are TGTGCCAGCAGCGTTCAATTAGATGGGACAGGGGCAGGCTATGGCTACACCTTC. Translated: CASSVQLDGTGAGYGYTF. The chain employs TRBV5-5 and TRBJ1-2; 10 bases align to TRBD1. J gave up 4 bases and V 4 bases, and 16 bases lay outside the gene matches. Germline loops: CDR1 SGHKS, CDR2 YYEKEE (reference sequence). This CDR3 region has 18 residues.

The chain carries TRBV4-1 and TRBJ2-7, with D possibly TRBD2 on 6 matching bases. With 4 bases removed from V and 1 base from J, the gap between germline ends came to 11 bases. Looked up from germline, CDR1 is MGHRA and CDR2 is YSYEKL. The CDR3 contains 14 residues. As DNA, the CDR3 is TGCGCCAGCAGCCCGACGGGAGTATCCTACGAGCAGTACTTC. Translating it yields CASSPTGVSYEQYF.

The rearrangement uses TRBV9 and TRBJ2-3, with 9 bases fitting TRBD1. V was clipped by 3 bases and J by 5 bases; unmatched bases: 7. The CDR3 is 15 amino acids. Germline values: CDR1 SGDLS, CDR2 YYNGEE. CDR3 protein: CASSAYRGLGDTQYF. Written as DNA, the CDR3 is TGTGCCAGCAGCGCCTACAGGGGGCTCGGAGATACGCAGTATTTT.

The chain carries TRBV5-1 and TRBJ2-7; the match to TRBD2 covers 7 bases. This CDR3 is 13 amino acids long. The J segment lost 7 bases and the V segment lost 6 bases, leaving 10 bases of the junction unmatched. The V gene's germline CDR1 is SGHRS and CDR2 YFSETQ. For the CDR3, the DNA is TGCGCCAGCAACCGGGGAGGGCACGGTGAGCAGTACTTC. Protein sequence: CASNRGGHGEQYF.

This clone appeared once. V gene TRBV7-2 combines with J gene TRBJ1-2; maybe TRBD1 (6 bases). The germline V and J ends were trimmed by 6 bases and 13 bases, with 21 bases remaining between them. Per germline, CDR1 SGHTA and CDR2 FQGNSA. The CDR3 spans 13 residues. CDR3 sequence reads: CASSSYPTGPVTF. The CDR3 coding sequence is TGTGCCAGCAGTTCCTACCCTACAGGGCCCGTCACCTTC.

This clone was seen only once. J is TRBJ2-7 and V is TRBV24-1; 8 nucleotides match TRBD1. The junction had 8 bases not matched to a gene; V was cut back by 4 bases and J by 1 base. There are 16 residues in the CDR3. Germline loops: CDR1 KGHDR, CDR2 SFDVKD. CDR3 in DNA: TGTGCCACCAGTGACCAAGGACAGGGTTGGTCCTACGAGCAGTACTTC. Amino acid sequence: CATSDQGQGWSYEQYF.

The chain combines TRBV5-1 with TRBJ2-5; 11 bases fit TRBD2. V lost 1 base and J lost 5; bases outside the gene matches: 4. CDR3 length: 15 amino acids. Germline V gene sequence: CDR1 SGHRS, CDR2 YFSETQ. CDR3 bases: TGCGCCAGCAGCTTGACTAGCGGGAGTACGGAGACCCAGTACTTC. It is translated as CASSLTSGSTETQYF.

This clone came up once. The V gene is TRBV18, the J gene TRBJ2-2, with TRBD2 identical over 9 bases. The V segment lost 6 bases and the J segment 5 bases; nucleotides outside the gene matches: 10. CDR3 length equals 16 residues. Germline-derived CDR1 and CDR2 are KGHSH and LQKENI. CDR3 region: CASSRFSGSETGELFF. CDR3 nucleotide sequence: TGTGCCAGCTCCCGATTTAGCGGGAGTGAGACCGGGGAGCTGTTTTTT.

The gene calls are TRBV5-6 and TRBJ1-2, with D perhaps TRBD1 (5 bases). The CDR3 runs 13 residues. CDR1 SGHDT and CDR2 YYEEEE come from the germline V gene. V gave up 1 base and J gave up 2 bases, with 6 bases separating them. CDR3 loop: CASSLNRNYGYTF. CDR3 nucleotides: TGTGCCAGCAGCTTGAACAGGAACTATGGCTACACCTTC.

The chain joins TRBV18 to TRBJ2-3, with 7 bases matching TRBD1. The CDR3 loop spans 14 amino acids. Trimming cost V 2 bases and J 1 base; bases outside gene matches: 0. The V gene's germline CDR1 is KGHSH and CDR2 LQKENI. The CDR3 loop is CASSPTGGTDTQYF. The CDR3 DNA is TGTGCCAGCTCACCAACAGGGGGCACAGATACGCAGTATTTT.

The gene calls are TRBV7-9 and TRBJ1-5, with D possibly TRBD1 on 6 matching bases. This CDR3 has 12 residues. Germline CDR1 reads SEHNR; CDR2 reads FQNEAQ (reference sequence). Trimming removed 3 bases from V and 11 bases from J, with 11 bases in between. The DNA for the CDR3 is TGTGCCAGCAGCTTCAGCGAGGGGGCCCAGCATTTT. Amino acid sequence: CASSFSEGAQHF.

The chain employs TRBV18 and TRBJ2-3; 8 bases are a match to TRBD2. J gave up 1 base and V 4 bases, and 7 bases lay outside the gene matches. From germline, CDR1 is KGHSH and CDR2 LQKENI. The CDR3 is 16 amino acids. CDR3 loop: CASSLGAGEGTDTQYF. In DNA form, the CDR3 reads TGTGCCAGCTCACTCGGAGCGGGAGAGGGCACAGATACGCAGTATTTT.

The chain links TRBV7-9 to TRBJ2-2, with D possibly being TRBD1 (5 bases). Trimming removed 4 bases at V and 6 bases at J, with 18 bases between. The CDR3 runs to 16 residues. From germline, CDR1 is SEHNR and CDR2 FQNEAQ (reference sequence). Here the CDR3 reads CASSSNPSGMAGELFF. The CDR3 bases are TGTGCCAGCAGCTCCAATCCCTCAGGGATGGCCGGGGAGCTGTTTTTT.

The chain joins TRBV19 to TRBJ1-2, with 7 bases fitting TRBD1. In germline, CDR1 is LNHDA, CDR2 SQIVND (reference sequence). V trimming: 5 bases; J trimming: 4 bases; junction bases outside the gene matches: 4. The CDR3 has 13 amino acids. The CDR3, as DNA: TGTGCCAGTAGTCCTGGGACAGTCTATGGCTACACCTTC. Translated, it gives CASSPGTVYGYTF.

The chain links TRBV18 to TRBJ2-7; 9 positions match TRBD2. The CDR3 is 14 amino acids. The germline V gene encodes CDR1 KGHSH and CDR2 LQKENI. J gave up 4 bases and V 3 bases, and 4 bases lay outside the gene matches. CDR3 protein: CASSPGLALYEQYF. CDR3 in DNA: TGTGCCAGCTCACCGGGACTAGCTTTATACGAGCAGTACTTC.

The V call is TRBV27, the J call TRBJ2-3; D might be TRBD2 (5 bases). The V end was cut by 1 base, the J end by 3 bases, with 8 bases between. The CDR3 length is 14 residues. Germline V gene lookup returns CDR1 MNHEY and CDR2 SMNVEV (reference sequence). CDR3 nucleotides: TGTGCCAGCAGTTTATTGCCGGGAACAGATACGCAGTATTTT. Translation: CASSLLPGTDTQYF.

The V gene is TRBV29-1, the J gene TRBJ1-5; TRBD1 is a possible D gene (6 bases). Trimming cost V 5 bases and J 4 bases, with 9 bases left between them. The CDR3 is 12 amino acids. Looked up from germline, CDR1 is SQVTM and CDR2 is ANQGSEA. The CDR3 nucleotides read TGCAGCGTTCAGGACAGAAATCAGCCCCAGCATTTT. It yields the protein CSVQDRNQPQHF.

The chain couples TRBV18 to TRBJ1-2; 9 bases line up with TRBD1. V lost 3 bases to trimming and J lost 8 bases; unmatched junction nucleotides: 13. The CDR3 is 16 residues long. Germline V gene data show CDR1 as KGHSH and CDR2 as LQKENI. CDR3 bases: TGTGCCAGCTCACCCACTCAGGGACAGGGATCCGGCGGCTACACCTTC. It codes for CASSPTQGQGSGGYTF. Full variable domain (missing parts from reference TRBV18 and TRBJ1-2): NAGVMQNPRHLVRRRGQEARLRCSPMKGHSHVYWYRQLPEEGLKFMVYLQKENIIDESGMPKERFSAEFPKEGPSILRIQQVVRGDSAAYFCASSPTQGQGSGGYTFGSGTRLTVV.

V is TRBV15 and J is TRBJ2-7; TRBD2 matches at 10 bases. The CDR3 covers 15 residues. The V gene end was trimmed by 0 bases and the J gene end by 5 bases; junction bases not matched to a gene: 4. The germline V gene encodes CDR1 LNHNV and CDR2 YYDKDF (reference sequence). CDR3 sequence (DNA): TGTGCCACCAGCAGAGAAACTAGCGGGAAAGACGAGCAGTACTTC. Protein product: CATSRETSGKDEQYF.

The V gene is TRBV24-1, the J gene TRBJ2-3, with a possible D match to TRBD2 (5 bases). Per the germline V gene, CDR1 is KGHDR and CDR2 is SFDVKD. Trimming stripped 6 bases from V and 2 bases from J, with 11 bases between. The CDR3 has 14 residues. The CDR3 spells CATSREELTDTQYF. The CDR3 bases are TGTGCCACCAGTCGGGAAGAACTCACAGATACGCAGTATTTT.

V is TRBV27 and J is TRBJ2-7; 7 bases fit TRBD2. The V and J ends lost 6 bases and 3 bases, in that order; junction bases with no gene match: 2. CDR1 is MNHEY and CDR2 is SMNVEV in the germline V gene (reference sequence). This CDR3 is built from 12 residues. The CDR3 region has the DNA TGTGCCAGCAGACGGACTAGCTACGAGCAGTACTTC. As protein: CASRRTSYEQYF.

This sequence joins TRBV7-2 and TRBJ2-2, with TRBD2 matching 9 bases. The length of the CDR3 is 16 residues. The V and J ends lost 3 bases and 2 bases, in that order; junction bases with no gene match: 4. In germline, CDR1 is SGHTA, CDR2 FQGNSA. The CDR3, as DNA: TGTGCCAGCAGCTTCAGCGGGAGGTCTAACACCGGGGAGCTGTTTTTT. This translates into CASSFSGRSNTGELFF. The full variable domain, in which reference TRBV7-2 and TRBJ2-2 provide the parts outside the CDR3, is GAGVSQSPSNKVTEKGKDVELRCDPISGHTALYWYRQSLGQGLEFLIYFQGNSAPDKSGLPSDRFSAERTGGSVSTLTIQRTQQEDSAVYLCASSFSGRSNTGELFFGEGSRLTVL.

The chain combines TRBV3-1 (or the pseudogene TRBV3-2) with TRBJ2-2; 8 bases match TRBD1. The length of the CDR3 is 15 residues. V was pared by 5 bases and J by 6 bases, with 8 bases of the junction left unmatched. Germline CDR1 LGHDT, CDR2 YNNKEL (reference sequence). The CDR3 coding sequence is TGTGCCAGCAGCGGAGACAGGGGAGGCGCCGGGGAGCTGTTTTTT. Protein sequence: CASSGDRGGAGELFF.

The chain links TRBV15 to TRBJ2-3; maybe TRBD2 (5 bases). CDR3 length equals 13 residues. Germline V CDR1 and CDR2: LNHNV, YYDKDF (reference sequence). The V gene lost 3 bases and the J gene lost 5 bases, with 9 bases spanning the gap. CDR3 residues: CATSRGVRDTQYF. The CDR3 region has the DNA TGTGCCACCAGCAGGGGAGTGAGAGATACGCAGTATTTT.

V and J are TRBV24-1 and TRBJ2-3, with 8 bases aligning to TRBD2. Per germline, CDR1 KGHDR and CDR2 SFDVKD. The V and J ends lost 8 bases and 0 bases, in that order; junction bases with no gene match: 6. This CDR3 is built from 15 residues. DNA for the CDR3: TGTGCCACCACACCGGGGGGGTCTAGCACAGATACGCAGTATTTT. It encodes CATTPGGSSTDTQYF.

This chain uses TRBV7-9 with TRBJ1-5; 7 nucleotides line up with TRBD1. The junction had 10 bases not matched to a gene; V was cut back by 4 bases and J by 7 bases. This CDR3 region has 15 residues. Germline V gives CDR1 SEHNR, CDR2 FQNEAQ (reference sequence). The DNA for the CDR3 is TGTGCCAGCAGCTCTGACAGGGTGGGCTGGCAGCCCCAGCATTTT. It is translated as CASSSDRVGWQPQHF. The full variable domain, its missing parts supplied by reference TRBV7-9 and TRBJ1-5, is DTGVSQNPRHKITKRGQNVTFRCDPISEHNRLYWYRQTLGQGPEFLTYFQNEAQLEKSRLLSDRFSAERPKGSFSTLEIQRTEQGDSAMYLCASSSDRVGWQPQHFGDGTRLSIL.